The rows below give T cell receptor beta chains drawn from one sample of a study of regulatory T cells in long-lasting Graves disease. TCRdb re-analysed the multiplex PCR reads in MiXCR, keeping a single row per CDR3 protein. The sample records hundreds of thousands of distinct CDR3 sequences, 15% to 17% being singletons. The material was peripheral blood mononuclear cells (PBMCs), obtained at new diagnosis, from a patient treated with antithyroid drugs. All receptors come from a female donor with Graves disease. Each CDR3 is given with its conserved first and last residue. Each record gives: clone size, V gene, D gene, J gene, CDR3 DNA, CDR3 protein. D genes are given only for firm matches. Expanded clones are given a class, and other clones once, few, many or no size at all.

many	TRBV2	-	TRBJ1-5	TGTGCCTCTAATCGGGGGCGGGGGGCTCAGGATCAGCCCCAGCATTTT	CASNRGRGAQDQPQHF
many	TRBV9	TRBD2	TRBJ2-2	TGTGCCAGCAGCCTCGGACTAGCGGGGGGCCCCGGGGAGCTGTTTTTT	CASSLGLAGGPGELFF
many	TRBV6-5	-	TRBJ2-7	TGTGCCAGCAGCTACCGGGACACCACCTACGAGCAGTACTTC	CASSYRDTTYEQYF
many	TRBV6-5	-	TRBJ2-5	TGTGCCAGCAGTACTCGGACAGTTCTTGAGACCCAGTACTTC	CASSTRTVLETQYF
-	TRBV2	TRBD2	TRBJ2-3	TGTGCCAGCAGGAGGGGACTAGCTAGTCCAGATACGCAGTATTTT	CASRRGLASPDTQYF
-	TRBV7-2	-	TRBJ1-2	TGTGCCAGCAGCTTAGCGCATATGGCCGTGAACAATTTAGATGGCTACACCTTC	CASSLAHMAVNNLDGYTF
-	TRBV27	-	TRBJ2-3	TGTGCCAGCAGTTCTCTTATAGCGGAAAGCACAGATACGCAGTATTTT	CASSSLIAESTDTQYF
once	TRBV28	-	TRBJ1-6	TGTGCCAGCAGTTTGGAGGGTAGCTCCTATAATTCACCCCTCCACTTT	CASSLEGSSYNSPLHF
many	TRBV12-3/TRBV12-4	-	TRBJ2-7	TGTGCCAGCAGTTTAGCTGGTACGGGCGAGCAGTACTTC	CASSLAGTGEQYF
many	TRBV29-1	TRBD2	TRBJ2-7	TGCAGCGTTACTAGCGGGAGGTTTTACGAGCAGTACTTC	CSVTSGRFYEQYF
many	TRBV19	-	TRBJ1-1	TGTGCCAGTAGAGAATTAGGTCTTTCGAGCACTGAAGCTTTCTTT	CASRELGLSSTEAFF
few	TRBV30	-	TRBJ2-5	TGTGCCTGGAGTAGGGGGGGTGTGGAGACCCAGTACTTC	CAWSRGGVETQYF
many	TRBV7-3	TRBD2	TRBJ2-1	TGTGCCAGCAGCTCCCCGCGAGGGCTAGCGGGAGGGCATCCCTACAATGAGCAGTTCTTC	CASSSPRGLAGGHPYNEQFF
once	TRBV7-9	TRBD2	TRBJ2-3	TGTGCCAGCACCCTGCGCGGACTAGCGGGACTCACAGATATGCAGTATTTT	CASTLRGLAGLTDMQYF
many	TRBV13	-	TRBJ1-1	TGTGCCAGCAGCTCATACAGGAACACTGAAGCTTTCTTT	CASSSYRNTEAFF
many	TRBV28	-	TRBJ1-1	TGTGCCAGCAGTTATTGGACGGTCATGAACACTGAAGCTTTCTTT	CASSYWTVMNTEAFF
many	TRBV2	TRBD2	TRBJ2-5	TGTGCCGGGGGCCCTTGGCTAGCGGGGAGAGAGACCCAGTACTTC	CAGGPWLAGRETQYF
-	TRBV6-1	-	TRBJ2-5	TGTGCCAGCACCGAAGGGTCTGCCCAAGAGACCCAGTACTTC	CASTEGSAQETQYF
few	TRBV28	-	TRBJ1-5	TGTGCCAGCAGTTCCTCAGGCGATCCTCGCCAATGGAATCAGCCCCAGCATTTT	CASSSSGDPRQWNQPQHF
-	TRBV20-1	-	TRBJ2-5	TGCAGTGCTAGTGTTCGACCGTTGTACCAAGAGACCCAGTACTTC	CSASVRPLYQETQYF
many	TRBV7-2	-	TRBJ2-1	TGTGCCAGCAGCTTAGGGGATCGGTACAATGAGCAGTTCTTC	CASSLGDRYNEQFF
many	TRBV12-3/TRBV12-4	TRBD2	TRBJ2-1	TGTGCCAGCAGTTTACGACTAGCGGGGGGTAACAATGAGCAGTTCTTC	CASSLRLAGGNNEQFF
many	TRBV12-3/TRBV12-4	TRBD1	TRBJ1-6	TGTGCCAGCACCCCGACTGGCAGGGGGAATTCACCCCTCCACTTT	CASTPTGRGNSPLHF
few	TRBV3-1	TRBD1	TRBJ1-3	TGTGCCAGCAGCCCCAGGGGGATAGGAAACATCATATATTTT	CASSPRGIGNIIYF
few	TRBV3-1	TRBD2	TRBJ2-7	TGTGCCAGCAGCCCGGTATGGTCGGGGGGGGCGCTCCCCATCGAGCAGTACTTC	CASSPVWSGGALPIEQYF
-	TRBV18	TRBD1	TRBJ2-7	TGTGCCAGCTCACCCCCCGGACAGGGGGCGAACGAGCAGTACTTC	CASSPPGQGANEQYF
many	TRBV27	-	TRBJ1-2	TGTGCCAGCAGCTCCGACGGACGGGGCTATGGCTACACCTTC	CASSSDGRGYGYTF
many	TRBV29-1	TRBD1	TRBJ2-7	TGCAGCGTTGAAGCCGGGACAGGCCTCTACGAGCAGTACTTC	CSVEAGTGLYEQYF
many	TRBV20-1	-	TRBJ2-3	TGCAGTGCTAGGGAGGGGCTTTACACAGATACGCAGTATTTT	CSAREGLYTDTQYF
many	TRBV20-1	-	TRBJ2-1	TGCAGTGGCCCGCGAGGAGACAATGAGCAGTTCTTC	CSGPRGDNEQFF
many	TRBV28	-	TRBJ1-2	TGTGCCAGCAGTACCCGGGGCGAAGGAGCCCGGGGCTACACCTTC	CASSTRGEGARGYTF
many	TRBV27	TRBD1	TRBJ2-7	TGTGCCAGCAGTTTATCGATCGAGACAGGGGTCGACGAGCAGTACTTC	CASSLSIETGVDEQYF
many	TRBV6-1	TRBD1	TRBJ1-1	TGTGCCAGCAGTGCACAGGGGCCGAGGGACACTGAAGCTTTCTTT	CASSAQGPRDTEAFF
-	TRBV25-1	-	TRBJ1-2	TGTGCCAGCAGTGGCGGATGGGGCAGGGAGGTAGGATATGGCTACACCTTC	CASSGGWGREVGYGYTF
few	TRBV9	-	TRBJ1-2	TGTGCCAGCAGCGTATTTGGGAGCCGGGAGCGGTCCTTC	CASSVFGSRERSF
many	TRBV12-3/TRBV12-4	-	TRBJ1-5	TGTGCCAGCAGTTTAAGGGCTAGCAATCAGCCCCAGCATTTT	CASSLRASNQPQHF
many	TRBV4-1	TRBD2	TRBJ2-7	TGCGCCAGCAGCCTATCGACTAGCGGGGGCCAAAACTCCTACGAGCAGTACTTC	CASSLSTSGGQNSYEQYF
-	TRBV12-3/TRBV12-4	-	TRBJ1-5	TGTGCCAGCAGTTTTCTTAGTCGAGCCCAGCATTTT	CASSFLSRAQHF
many	TRBV27	-	TRBJ2-5	TGTGCCAGCAGTACTTTACTGGGGGAGACCCAGTACTTC	CASSTLLGETQYF
many	TRBV6-1	TRBD1	TRBJ1-5	TGTGCCAGCAGTAGTTGGACAGGTAGCAATCAGCCCCAGCATTTT	CASSSWTGSNQPQHF
few	TRBV29-1	-	TRBJ1-2	TGCAGCGTTGAAGGGCCGGGGCACTATGTTTTTGGCTACACCTTC	CSVEGPGHYVFGYTF
many	TRBV7-9	-	TRBJ1-3	TGTGCCAGCAGCCCCCAGAGCTACTCTGGAAACACCATATATTTT	CASSPQSYSGNTIYF
many	TRBV5-1	TRBD1	TRBJ1-1	TGCGCCAGCAGCCCCCGGTCGCAAGGGACAGGGGATATAGCTTTCTTT	CASSPRSQGTGDIAFF
-	TRBV6-2/TRBV6-3	-	TRBJ1-1	TGTGCCAGCAGTCGCGGGTCCTACACGCACACTGAAGCTTTCTTT	CASSRGSYTHTEAFF
many	TRBV6-2/TRBV6-3	-	TRBJ2-5	TGTGCCAGCAGTGAAGTGGGCTTTAGGGCCCAGTACTTC	CASSEVGFRAQYF
few	TRBV29-1	-	TRBJ2-5	TGCAGCGTTACTAGACAGGGACTGGGCCAAGAGACCCAGTACTTC	CSVTRQGLGQETQYF
many	TRBV2	TRBD1	TRBJ1-1	TGTGCCAGAGGGACAGTCCTTGAAGCTTTCTTT	CARGTVLEAFF
-	TRBV9	-	TRBJ2-1	TGTGCCAGCAGCGCGGGGACGGCGAGCTCCTACAATGAGCAGTTCTTC	CASSAGTASSYNEQFF
-	TRBV5-5	-	TRBJ1-5	TGTGCCAGCGGTGAGAGCAATCAGCCCCAGCATTTT	CASGESNQPQHF
-	TRBV15	-	TRBJ2-3	TGTGCCACCAGCAGAGACCAGAACTCGGCAGATACGCAGTATTTT	CATSRDQNSADTQYF
few	TRBV15	-	TRBJ1-4	TGTGCCACCAGCAGAGTACAAATCCCAGCAACTAATGAAAAACTGTTTTTT	CATSRVQIPATNEKLFF
few	TRBV24-1	-	TRBJ1-2	TGTGCCACCAGTGAAGGGACTCCACAAGATGGCTACACCTTC	CATSEGTPQDGYTF
many	TRBV6-1	-	TRBJ1-3	TGTGCCAGCAGTCCTGGATCATCTCGAAACACCATATATTTT	CASSPGSSRNTIYF